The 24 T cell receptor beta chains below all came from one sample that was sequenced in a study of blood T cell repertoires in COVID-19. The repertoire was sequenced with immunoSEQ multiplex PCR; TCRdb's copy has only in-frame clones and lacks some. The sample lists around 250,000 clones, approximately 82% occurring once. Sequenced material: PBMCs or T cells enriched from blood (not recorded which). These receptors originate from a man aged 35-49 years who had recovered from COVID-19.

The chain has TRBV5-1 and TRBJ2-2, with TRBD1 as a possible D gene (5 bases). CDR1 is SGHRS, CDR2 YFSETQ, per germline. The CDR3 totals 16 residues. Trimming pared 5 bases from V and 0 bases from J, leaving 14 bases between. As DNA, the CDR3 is TGCGCCAGCAGTCAAAACCCAGGGTCGAACACCGGGGAGCTGTTTTTT. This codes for CASSQNPGSNTGELFF.

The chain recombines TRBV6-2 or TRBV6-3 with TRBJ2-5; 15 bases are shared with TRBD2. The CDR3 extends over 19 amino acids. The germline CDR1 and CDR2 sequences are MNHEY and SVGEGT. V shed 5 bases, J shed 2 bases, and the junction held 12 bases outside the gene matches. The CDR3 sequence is CASSTNGLAGGPRQETQYF. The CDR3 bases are TGTGCCAGCAGTACGAACGGACTAGCGGGGGGGCCGCGGCAAGAGACCCAGTACTTC.

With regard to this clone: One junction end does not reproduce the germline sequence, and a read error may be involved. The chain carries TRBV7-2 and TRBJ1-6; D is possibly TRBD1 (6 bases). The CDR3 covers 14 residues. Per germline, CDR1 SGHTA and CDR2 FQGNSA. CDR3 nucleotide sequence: TGTGCCAGCACCTTACAGGGAATCGGTTCACCCCTCCACTTT. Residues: CASTLQGIGSPLHF.

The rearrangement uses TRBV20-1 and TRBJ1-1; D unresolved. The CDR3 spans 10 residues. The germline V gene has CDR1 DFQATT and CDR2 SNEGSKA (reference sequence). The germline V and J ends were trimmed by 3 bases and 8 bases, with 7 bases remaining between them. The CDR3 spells CSASIREAFF. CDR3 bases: TGCAGTGCTAGTATCAGAGAAGCTTTCTTT.

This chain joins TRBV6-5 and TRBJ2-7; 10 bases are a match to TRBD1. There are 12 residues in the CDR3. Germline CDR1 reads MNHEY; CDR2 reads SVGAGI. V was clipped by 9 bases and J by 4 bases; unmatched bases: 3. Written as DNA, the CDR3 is TGTGCCAGTGGGGACAGGGGTTACGAGCAGTACTTC. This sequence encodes CASGDRGYEQYF.

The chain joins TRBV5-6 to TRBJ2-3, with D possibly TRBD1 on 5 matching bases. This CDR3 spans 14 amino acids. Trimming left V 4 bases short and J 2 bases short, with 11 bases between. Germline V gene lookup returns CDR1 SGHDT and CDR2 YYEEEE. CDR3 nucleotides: TGTGCCAGCAGCACTGACAGACTCACAGATACGCAGTATTTT. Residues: CASSTDRLTDTQYF.

The CDR3 reads CASSIDLDRPQHF. The CDR3 region has the DNA TGTGCCAGTAGTATAGATCTAGATCGGCCCCAGCATTTT. J is TRBJ1-5 and V is TRBV19, with D hard to call. The CDR3 has 13 amino acids. Germline V gene data show CDR1 as LNHDA and CDR2 as SQIVND (reference sequence). V was cut by 0 bases and J by 9 bases, with 9 bases left in between.

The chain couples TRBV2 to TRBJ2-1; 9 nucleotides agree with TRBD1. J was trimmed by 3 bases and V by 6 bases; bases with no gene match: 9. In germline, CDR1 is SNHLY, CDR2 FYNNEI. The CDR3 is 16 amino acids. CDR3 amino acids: CASSVGGTGLYNEQFF. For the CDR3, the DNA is TGTGCCAGCAGCGTGGGGGGGACAGGGCTCTACAATGAGCAGTTCTTC.

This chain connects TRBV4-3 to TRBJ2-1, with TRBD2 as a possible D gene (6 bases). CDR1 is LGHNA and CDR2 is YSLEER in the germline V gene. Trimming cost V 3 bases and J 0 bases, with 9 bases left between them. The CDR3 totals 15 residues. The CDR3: CASSHRGNSYNEQFF. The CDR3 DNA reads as TGCGCCAGCAGCCATCGGGGGAACTCCTACAATGAGCAGTTCTTC.

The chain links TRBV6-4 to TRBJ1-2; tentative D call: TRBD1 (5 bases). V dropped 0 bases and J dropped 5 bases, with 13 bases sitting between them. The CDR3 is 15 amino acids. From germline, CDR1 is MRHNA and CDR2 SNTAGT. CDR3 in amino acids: CASSDSINRPYGYTF. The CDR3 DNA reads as TGTGCCAGCAGTGACTCGATCAACAGGCCATATGGCTACACCTTC.

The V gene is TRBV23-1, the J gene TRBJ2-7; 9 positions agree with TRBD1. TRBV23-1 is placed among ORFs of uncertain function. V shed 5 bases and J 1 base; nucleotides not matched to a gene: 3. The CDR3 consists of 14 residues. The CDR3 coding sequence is TGCGCCAGCAGTTCCGGGACAGGGTCCTACGAGCAGTACTTC. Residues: CASSSGTGSYEQYF.

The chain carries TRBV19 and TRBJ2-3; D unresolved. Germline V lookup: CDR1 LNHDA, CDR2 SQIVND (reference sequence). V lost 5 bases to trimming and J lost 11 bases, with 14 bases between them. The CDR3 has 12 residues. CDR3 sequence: CASSGWRPEQYF. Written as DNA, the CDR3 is TGTGCCAGTAGTGGATGGCGGCCGGAGCAGTATTTT. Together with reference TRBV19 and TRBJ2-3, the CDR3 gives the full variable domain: DGGITQSPKYLFRKEGQNVTLSCEQNLNHDAMYWYRQDPGQGLRLIYYSQIVNDFQKGDIAEGYSVSREKKESFPLTVTSAQKNPTAFYLCASSGWRPEQYFGPGTRLTVL.

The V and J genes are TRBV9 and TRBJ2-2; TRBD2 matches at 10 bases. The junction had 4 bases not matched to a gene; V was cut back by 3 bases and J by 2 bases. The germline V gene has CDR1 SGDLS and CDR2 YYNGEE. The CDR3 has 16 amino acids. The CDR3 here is CASSALAGGNTGELFF. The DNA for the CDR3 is TGTGCCAGCAGCGCTTTAGCGGGGGGTAACACCGGGGAGCTGTTTTTT.

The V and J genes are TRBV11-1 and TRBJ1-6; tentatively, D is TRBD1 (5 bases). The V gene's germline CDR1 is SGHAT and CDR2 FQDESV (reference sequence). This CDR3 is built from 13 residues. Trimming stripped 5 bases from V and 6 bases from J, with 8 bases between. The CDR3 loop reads CASSPDSNSPLHF. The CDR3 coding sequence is TGTGCCAGCAGCCCTGACAGTAATTCACCCCTCCACTTT.

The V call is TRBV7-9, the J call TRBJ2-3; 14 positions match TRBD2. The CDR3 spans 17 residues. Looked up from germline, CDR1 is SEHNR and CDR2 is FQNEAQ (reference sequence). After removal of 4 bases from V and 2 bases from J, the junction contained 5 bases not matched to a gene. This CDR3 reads CASSSGLAGVSTDTQYF. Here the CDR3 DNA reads TGTGCCAGCAGCTCGGGACTAGCGGGAGTTTCCACAGATACGCAGTATTTT.

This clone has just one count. CDR3 coding DNA: TGTGCCAGCAGTTACCTCCGTGGAAACACCATATATTTT. It specifies CASSYLRGNTIYF. V usage is TRBV6-2 or TRBV6-3 and J usage is TRBJ1-3; no definite D call. The V and J ends lost 2 bases and 3 bases respectively, with 5 bases between them. The CDR3 is 13 amino acids. Germline CDR1 is MNHEY and CDR2 is SVGEGT.

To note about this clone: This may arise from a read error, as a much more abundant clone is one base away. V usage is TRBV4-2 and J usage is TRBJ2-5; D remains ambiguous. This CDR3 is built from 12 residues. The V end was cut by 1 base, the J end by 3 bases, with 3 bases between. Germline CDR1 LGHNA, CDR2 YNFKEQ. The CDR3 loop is CASSQAEETQYF. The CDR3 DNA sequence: TGTGCCAGCAGCCAAGCGGAAGAGACCCAGTACTTC.

Here the CDR3 reads CASSKPQGETKQAFF. The CDR3 DNA reads as TGTGCCAGCAGCAAGCCGCAGGGGGAAACCAAGCAAGCTTTCTTT. The V and J genes are TRBV21-1 and TRBJ1-1; TRBD1, the table's D call, lacks a check against the DNA. TRBV21-1 is a documented pseudogene. There are 15 residues in the CDR3.

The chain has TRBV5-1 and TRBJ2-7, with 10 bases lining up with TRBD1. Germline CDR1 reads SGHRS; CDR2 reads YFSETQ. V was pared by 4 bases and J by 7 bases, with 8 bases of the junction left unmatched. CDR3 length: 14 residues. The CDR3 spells CASSGRQGAGEQYF. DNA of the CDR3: TGCGCCAGCAGCGGCCGACAGGGGGCCGGGGAGCAGTACTTC.

CDR3 sequence reads: CASLDSGGYGYTF. The CDR3 DNA reads as TGTGCCAGTTTGGACAGTGGAGGCTATGGCTACACCTTC. V is TRBV6-5 and J is TRBJ1-2, with D maybe TRBD1 (6 bases). The CDR3 is 13 residues long. CDR1 is MNHEY, CDR2 SVGAGI, per germline. Trimming removed 9 bases from V and 4 bases from J, with 15 bases in between.

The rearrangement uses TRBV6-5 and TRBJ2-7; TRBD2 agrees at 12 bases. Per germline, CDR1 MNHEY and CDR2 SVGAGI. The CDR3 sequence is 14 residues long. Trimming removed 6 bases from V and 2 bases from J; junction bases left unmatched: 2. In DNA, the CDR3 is TGTGCCAGCAGACTAGCGGGAGGAGCCTACGAGCAGTACTTC. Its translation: CASRLAGGAYEQYF.

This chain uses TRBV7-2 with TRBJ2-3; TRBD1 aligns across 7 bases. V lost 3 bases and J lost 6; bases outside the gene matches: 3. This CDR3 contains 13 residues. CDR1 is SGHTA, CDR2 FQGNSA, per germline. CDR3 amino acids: CASSFQQGDTQYF. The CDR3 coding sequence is TGTGCCAGCAGCTTCCAACAGGGGGATACGCAGTATTTT.

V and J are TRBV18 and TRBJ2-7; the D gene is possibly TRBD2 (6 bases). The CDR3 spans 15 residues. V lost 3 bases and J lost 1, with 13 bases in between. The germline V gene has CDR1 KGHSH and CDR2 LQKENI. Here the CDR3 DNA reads TGTGCCAGCTCACCCCCGGGACTGCCTTCCTACGAGCAGTACTTC. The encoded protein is CASSPPGLPSYEQYF.

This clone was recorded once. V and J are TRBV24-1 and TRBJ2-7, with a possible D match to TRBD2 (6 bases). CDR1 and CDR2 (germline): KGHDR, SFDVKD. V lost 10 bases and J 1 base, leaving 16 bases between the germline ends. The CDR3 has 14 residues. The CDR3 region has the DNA TGTGCCACTAAAAATCAGGCGGGATCCTACGAGCAGTACTTC. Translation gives CATKNQAGSYEQYF.